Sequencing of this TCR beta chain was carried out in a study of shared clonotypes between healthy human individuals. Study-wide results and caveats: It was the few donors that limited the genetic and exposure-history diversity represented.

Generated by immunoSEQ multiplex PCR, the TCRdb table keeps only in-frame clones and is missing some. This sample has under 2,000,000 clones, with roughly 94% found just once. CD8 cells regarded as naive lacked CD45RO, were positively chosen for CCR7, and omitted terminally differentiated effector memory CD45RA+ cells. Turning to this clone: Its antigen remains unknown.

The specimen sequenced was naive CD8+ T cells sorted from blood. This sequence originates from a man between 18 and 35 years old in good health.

The CDR3 DNA sequence: TGTGCCAGCAGTTTTAGGCCTTCATGGGAGGGGGGGCCAGGGAACGAGCAGTACTTC. It translates to CASSFRPSWEGGPGNEQYF. The rearrangement joins TRBV27 to TRBJ2-7, with a tentative D call TRBD2 (7 bases). The germline CDR1 and CDR2 sequences are MNHEY and SMNVEV (reference sequence). The CDR3 contains 19 residues. The V end lost 3 bases, the J end lost 5 bases, and 29 bases lay between the germline ends.